This note documents a single T cell receptor beta chain sequence. One entry per CDR3 protein results from TCRdb running MiXCR on the RT-PCR reads. This table holds 200,000 to 250,000 distinct CDR3 sequences, roughly 15% found once. The germline gives CDR1 LNHNV, CDR2 YYDKDF (reference sequence). The CDR3 contains 16 residues. V was shortened by 0 bases and J by 6 bases, with 16 bases between the two germline ends. The data were obtained in a study of patients and donors after allogeneic stem cell transplantation. The V gene is TRBV15, the J gene TRBJ2-3; TRBD2 might be the D (7 bases). Sequenced input: blood, either unsorted or a sorted T cell fraction (not recorded which). This TCR came from a human donor who was either an allogeneic HSCT recipient or a stem cell or donor lymphocyte infusion donor (not recorded which). It is not recorded whose cells these are; they may come from a transplant donor. The CDR3, as DNA: TGTGCCACCAGCAGAGAAGCTGGCAGGGGAGGGGATACGCAGTATTTT. Its translation is CATSREAGRGGDTQYF.